Listed below are T cell receptor beta chains from one sample, sequenced in a study of blood T cell repertoires in COVID-19. Libraries were prepared by immunoSEQ multiplex PCR; TCRdb keeps only in-frame clonotypes and omits some of them. This table holds 400,000 or so clones, approximately 86% found once. Sequences were obtained from peripheral blood. These receptors originate from a human donor in a cohort sampled during active COVID-19. The CDR3 runs from the conserved cysteine through the conserved F or W. Fields, in order: D gene, J gene, V gene, clone size, CDR3 DNA, CDR3 protein. A D gene is named only where the DNA matches it firmly. Expanded clones are given a class, and other clones once, few, many or no size at all.

D gene: TRBD2
J gene: TRBJ2-2
V gene: TRBV28
clone size: NA
CDR3 DNA: TGTGCCAGCAGCCTTAGCGGGAGTGCAACCGGGGAGCTGTTTTTT
CDR3 protein: CASSLSGSATGELFF

D gene: NA
J gene: TRBJ1-5
V gene: TRBV19
clone size: NA
CDR3 DNA: TGTGCCAGTAGTATAGTGAGGAGTCAGCCCCAGCATTTT
CDR3 protein: CASSIVRSQPQHF

D gene: TRBD1
J gene: TRBJ2-6
V gene: TRBV7-8
clone size: NA
CDR3 DNA: TGTGCCAGCAGGAGACGGGGACAGTACATCCCTGGGGCCAACGTCCTGACTTTC
CDR3 protein: CASRRRGQYIPGANVLTF

D gene: NA
J gene: TRBJ2-5
V gene: TRBV5-1
clone size: NA
CDR3 DNA: TGCGCCAGCAGCCAAGTCAGTCAAGAGACCCAGTACTTC
CDR3 protein: CASSQVSQETQYF

D gene: NA
J gene: TRBJ2-2
V gene: TRBV5-1
clone size: few
CDR3 DNA: TGCGCCAGCAGCGGGGCGATGAACACCGGGGAGCTGTTTTTT
CDR3 protein: CASSGAMNTGELFF

D gene: NA
J gene: TRBJ2-3
V gene: TRBV11-2
clone size: NA
CDR3 DNA: TGTGCCAGCAGCTTAGGACTAGGAGGCACAGATACGCAGTATTTT
CDR3 protein: CASSLGLGGTDTQYF

D gene: NA
J gene: TRBJ2-4
V gene: TRBV28
clone size: NA
CDR3 DNA: TGTGCCAGCAGTTTAAGGACGGGAGTGACTAGCAAAAACATTCAGTACTTC
CDR3 protein: CASSLRTGVTSKNIQYF

D gene: TRBD1
J gene: TRBJ1-2
V gene: TRBV6-5
clone size: NA
CDR3 DNA: TGTGCCAGCAGCCCGACCGGGACAGGGGGCTATGGCTACACCTTC
CDR3 protein: CASSPTGTGGYGYTF

D gene: NA
J gene: TRBJ2-1
V gene: TRBV18
clone size: NA
CDR3 DNA: TGTGCCAGCTCTCCACCGTCCATCAATGAGCAGTTCTTC
CDR3 protein: CASSPPSINEQFF

D gene: NA
J gene: TRBJ2-1
V gene: TRBV28
clone size: NA
CDR3 DNA: TGTGCCAGCAGTTTAAGAGAAGAGACTAGAATCTTCTATGAGCAGTTCTTC
CDR3 protein: CASSLREETRIFYEQFF

D gene: TRBD1
J gene: TRBJ2-2
V gene: TRBV24-1
clone size: NA
CDR3 DNA: TGTGCCACCAGGGGGACAGGGGACACCGGGGAGCTGTTTTTT
CDR3 protein: CATRGTGDTGELFF

D gene: NA
J gene: TRBJ1-4
V gene: TRBV5-1
clone size: NA
CDR3 DNA: TGCGCCAGCAGCTGGGACCCGCGGGGTGAAAAACTGTTTTTT
CDR3 protein: CASSWDPRGEKLFF

D gene: NA
J gene: TRBJ2-7
V gene: TRBV11-2
clone size: NA
CDR3 DNA: TGTGCCAGCAGCTTATTATACAGCTCCTACGAGCAGTACTTC
CDR3 protein: CASSLLYSSYEQYF

D gene: NA
J gene: TRBJ1-5
V gene: TRBV19
clone size: NA
CDR3 DNA: TGTGCCAGTAGCGTTCAGGGGTTCGAGGGCAATCAGCCCCAGCATTTT
CDR3 protein: CASSVQGFEGNQPQHF

D gene: NA
J gene: TRBJ2-6
V gene: TRBV4-1
clone size: NA
CDR3 DNA: TGCGCCAGCTCCCTTTCTGGGGCCAACGTCCTGACTTTC
CDR3 protein: CASSLSGANVLTF

D gene: NA
J gene: TRBJ1-5
V gene: TRBV10-3
clone size: few
CDR3 DNA: TGTGCCATCAGTCCAGGGGTAAATCAGCCCCAGCATTTT
CDR3 protein: CAISPGVNQPQHF

D gene: NA
J gene: TRBJ1-2
V gene: TRBV12-3/TRBV12-4
clone size: NA
CDR3 DNA: TGTGCCAGCACCTCTTTATATCCGTATGGCTACACCTTC
CDR3 protein: CASTSLYPYGYTF

D gene: NA
J gene: TRBJ2-2
V gene: TRBV5-1
clone size: NA
CDR3 DNA: TGCGCCAGCAGCTTGGGAACGGCGGCGAACACCGGGGAGCTGTTTTTT
CDR3 protein: CASSLGTAANTGELFF

D gene: NA
J gene: TRBJ2-2
V gene: TRBV3-1/TRBV3-2
clone size: NA
CDR3 DNA: TGTGCCAGCAGCCAGAACAGGGCCCCCGGGGAGCTGTTTTTT
CDR3 protein: CASSQNRAPGELFF

D gene: NA
J gene: TRBJ1-1
V gene: TRBV5-6
clone size: NA
CDR3 DNA: TGTGCCAGCAGCTTGGCAGGACAAGGAATTCACGCTGAAGCTTTCTTT
CDR3 protein: CASSLAGQGIHAEAFF

D gene: NA
J gene: TRBJ1-5
V gene: TRBV30
clone size: NA
CDR3 DNA: TGTGCCTGGAGTCAAGGGGATTATAGCAATCAGCCCCAGCATTTT
CDR3 protein: CAWSQGDYSNQPQHF

D gene: NA
J gene: TRBJ1-5
V gene: TRBV28
clone size: once
CDR3 DNA: TGTGCCAGCAGTCCCCCGGCAGGGCATCAGCCCCAGCATTTT
CDR3 protein: CASSPPAGHQPQHF

D gene: TRBD2
J gene: TRBJ2-1
V gene: TRBV4-2
clone size: NA
CDR3 DNA: TGTGCCAGCACCCGGACTAGCGTTAACAATGAGCAGTTCTTC
CDR3 protein: CASTRTSVNNEQFF

D gene: NA
J gene: TRBJ1-1
V gene: TRBV30
clone size: NA
CDR3 DNA: TGTGCCTGGAGTGGGGCTCGGGGAACTGAAGCTTTCTTT
CDR3 protein: CAWSGARGTEAFF

D gene: NA
J gene: TRBJ1-5
V gene: TRBV19
clone size: NA
CDR3 DNA: TGTGCCAGTACCCCCGGGAGGCTCCTTTGGAATCAGCCCCAGCATTTT
CDR3 protein: CASTPGRLLWNQPQHF

D gene: NA
J gene: TRBJ2-3
V gene: TRBV18
clone size: NA
CDR3 DNA: TGTGCCAGCTCACCTCTCAATACAGCTACAGATACGCAGTATTTT
CDR3 protein: CASSPLNTATDTQYF

D gene: TRBD2
J gene: TRBJ2-3
V gene: TRBV5-1
clone size: NA
CDR3 DNA: TGCGCCAGCAGGTTAGCGGGGGGCACAGATACGCAGTATTTT
CDR3 protein: CASRLAGGTDTQYF

D gene: NA
J gene: TRBJ1-4
V gene: TRBV14
clone size: NA
CDR3 DNA: TGTGCCAGCAGCCTTCAGGGGACTAATGAAAAACTGTTTTTT
CDR3 protein: CASSLQGTNEKLFF

D gene: NA
J gene: TRBJ2-1
V gene: TRBV9
clone size: NA
CDR3 DNA: TGTGCCAGCAGCGTAGGGCGGGGCTCCTACAATGAGCAGTTCTTC
CDR3 protein: CASSVGRGSYNEQFF

D gene: NA
J gene: TRBJ2-5
V gene: TRBV5-4
clone size: NA
CDR3 DNA: TGTGCCAGCAGCCCGTCTGCTTACCCCGGGGAGACCCAGTACTTC
CDR3 protein: CASSPSAYPGETQYF

D gene: NA
J gene: TRBJ1-4
V gene: TRBV5-4
clone size: NA
CDR3 DNA: TGTGCCAGCAGCAGTCCCGCAGGGGAAAAACTGTTTTTT
CDR3 protein: CASSSPAGEKLFF

D gene: NA
J gene: TRBJ2-1
V gene: TRBV4-1
clone size: once
CDR3 DNA: TGCGCCAGCAGCCAGGATAGGATCAGGTGGGCCGCCTACAATGAGCAGTTCTTC
CDR3 protein: CASSQDRIRWAAYNEQFF

D gene: NA
J gene: TRBJ1-2
V gene: TRBV6-1
clone size: NA
CDR3 DNA: TGTGCCAGCAGTGAATTAGTTGGACAGCCGATCTATGGCTACACCTTC
CDR3 protein: CASSELVGQPIYGYTF

D gene: TRBD1
J gene: TRBJ2-5
V gene: TRBV27
clone size: NA
CDR3 DNA: TGTGCCAGCAGTGGGACAGCCACCCTGGAGACCCAGTACTTC
CDR3 protein: CASSGTATLETQYF

D gene: TRBD2
J gene: TRBJ2-2
V gene: TRBV7-3
clone size: NA
CDR3 DNA: TGTGCCAGCAGCCCAACTCCAATAGCGGGGGGCACCGGGGAGCTGTTTTTT
CDR3 protein: CASSPTPIAGGTGELFF

D gene: TRBD1
J gene: TRBJ1-1
V gene: TRBV4-1
clone size: NA
CDR3 DNA: TGCGCCAGCAGCCAGAAACCGGTGGGGACAGGGGAAACGAACACTGAAGCTTTCTTT
CDR3 protein: CASSQKPVGTGETNTEAFF

D gene: NA
J gene: TRBJ2-2
V gene: TRBV5-5
clone size: NA
CDR3 DNA: TGTGCCAGCAGCTCGGCGCCGGGGAGCGTCCGGGAGCTGTTTTTT
CDR3 protein: CASSSAPGSVRELFF

D gene: TRBD1
J gene: TRBJ1-1
V gene: TRBV27
clone size: few
CDR3 DNA: TGTGCCAGCACTCCGACAGGGGGTGGAACTGAAGCTTTCTTT
CDR3 protein: CASTPTGGGTEAFF

D gene: NA
J gene: TRBJ2-7
V gene: TRBV28
clone size: NA
CDR3 DNA: TGTGCCAGCAGTGGAGTTACCTACGAGCAGTACTTC
CDR3 protein: CASSGVTYEQYF

D gene: TRBD1
J gene: TRBJ2-3
V gene: TRBV11-2
clone size: NA
CDR3 DNA: TGTGCCAGCAGCCACGCCGGGACAGGGGGCACAGATACGCAGTATTTT
CDR3 protein: CASSHAGTGGTDTQYF

D gene: NA
J gene: TRBJ1-4
V gene: TRBV28
clone size: NA
CDR3 DNA: TGTGCCAGCAGTTTATTATCAGGAGGGGATGAAAAACTGTTTTTT
CDR3 protein: CASSLLSGGDEKLFF

D gene: NA
J gene: TRBJ2-7
V gene: TRBV11-3
clone size: NA
CDR3 DNA: TGTGCCAGCAGCTTAGGACAAGACTACGAGCAGTACTTC
CDR3 protein: CASSLGQDYEQYF

D gene: TRBD2
J gene: TRBJ2-3
V gene: TRBV15
clone size: NA
CDR3 DNA: TGTGCCACCAGTGGGGCGGCTAGCGGAGATACGCAGTATTTT
CDR3 protein: CATSGAASGDTQYF

D gene: TRBD1
J gene: TRBJ2-1
V gene: TRBV2
clone size: NA
CDR3 DNA: TGTGCCAGCAGTGAACCGACAGGGGCTTACAATGAGCAGTTCTTC
CDR3 protein: CASSEPTGAYNEQFF

D gene: NA
J gene: TRBJ1-5
V gene: TRBV5-6
clone size: NA
CDR3 DNA: TGTGCCAGCAGCTTAAGGGGCCTCCGACAGCCCCAGCATTTT
CDR3 protein: CASSLRGLRQPQHF